What follows are 2 T cell receptor beta chains derived from one specimen sequenced in a study of response to subunit inactivated influenza vaccine. TCRdb reprocessed the RT-PCR reads with MiXCR, giving one entry per CDR3 protein. The table has around 200,000 distinct CDR3 sequences, around 9% seen once. The input for sequencing was non-naive T cells sorted from PBMCs, taken on the day of vaccination. The receptors originated from a middle-aged man who received an inactivated influenza vaccine.

This chain links TRBV7-9 with TRBJ2-7, with TRBD2 identical over 11 bases. V was clipped by 0 bases and J by 4 bases; unmatched bases: 8. Germline-derived CDR1 and CDR2 are SEHNR and FQNEAQ (reference sequence). This CDR3 has 17 amino acids. This CDR3 reads CASSLAGGLAGGYEQYF. DNA of the CDR3: TGTGCCAGCAGCTTAGCAGGAGGGCTAGCGGGGGGTTACGAGCAGTACTTC.

This clonotype came up many times. The chain couples TRBV20-1 to TRBJ1-3, with 11 bases aligning to TRBD1. J lost 3 bases, V lost 5 bases, and 3 bases had no gene match. This CDR3 region has 14 residues. From germline, CDR1 is DFQATT and CDR2 SNEGSKA (reference sequence). For the CDR3, the DNA is TGCAGTGCTGGACAGGGGGCATTTGGAAACACCATATATTTT. Protein: CSAGQGAFGNTIYF.